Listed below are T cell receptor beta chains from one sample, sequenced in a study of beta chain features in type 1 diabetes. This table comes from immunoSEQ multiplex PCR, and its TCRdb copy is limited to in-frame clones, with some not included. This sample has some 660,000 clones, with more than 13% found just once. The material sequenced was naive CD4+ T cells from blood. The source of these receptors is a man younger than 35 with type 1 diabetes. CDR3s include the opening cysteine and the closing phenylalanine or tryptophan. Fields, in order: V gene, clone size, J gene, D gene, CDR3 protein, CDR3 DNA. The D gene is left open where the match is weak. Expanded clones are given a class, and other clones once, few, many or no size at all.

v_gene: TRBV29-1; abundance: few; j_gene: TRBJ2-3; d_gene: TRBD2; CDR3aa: CSGGLAGSDTQYF; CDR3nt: TGCAGCGGGGGACTAGCGGGATCCGATACGCAGTATTTT
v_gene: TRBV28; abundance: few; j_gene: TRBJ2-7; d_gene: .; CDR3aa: CASRSGSEQYF; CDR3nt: TGTGCCAGCAGGTCGGGAAGTGAGCAGTACTTC
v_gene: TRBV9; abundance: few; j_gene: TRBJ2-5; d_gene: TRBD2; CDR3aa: CASSVATGGAGTYQETQYF; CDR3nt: TGTGCCAGCAGCGTAGCTACGGGAGGAGCGGGGACGTACCAAGAGACCCAGTACTTC
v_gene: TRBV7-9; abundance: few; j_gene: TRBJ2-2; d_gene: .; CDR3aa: CASSLGVPGELFF; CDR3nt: TGTGCCAGCAGCTTGGGGGTCCCCGGGGAGCTGTTTTTT
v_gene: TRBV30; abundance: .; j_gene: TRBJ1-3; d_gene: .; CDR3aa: CAWSPQGRENTIYF; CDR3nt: TGTGCCTGGAGTCCTCAGGGGCGCGAAAACACCATATATTTT
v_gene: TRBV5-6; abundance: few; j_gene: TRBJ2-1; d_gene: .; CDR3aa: CASSIAGNEQFF; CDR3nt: TGTGCCAGCAGCATTGCGGGAAATGAGCAGTTCTTC
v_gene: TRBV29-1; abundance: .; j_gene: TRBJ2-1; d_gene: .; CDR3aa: CSALSSSNSYNEQFF; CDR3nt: TGCAGCGCCCTCTCGTCCTCAAACTCCTACAATGAGCAGTTCTTC
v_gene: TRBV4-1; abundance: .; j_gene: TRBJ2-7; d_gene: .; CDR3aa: CASSQGLQGYEQYF; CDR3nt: TGCGCCAGCAGCCAGGGGTTACAGGGCTACGAGCAGTACTTC
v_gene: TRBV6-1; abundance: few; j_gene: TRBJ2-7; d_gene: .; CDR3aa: CASTERGEEQYF; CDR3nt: TGTGCCAGCACCGAACGGGGAGAGGAGCAGTACTTC
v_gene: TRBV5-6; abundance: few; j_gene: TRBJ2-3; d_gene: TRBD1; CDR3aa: CASSDPRDRSTDTQYF; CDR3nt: TGTGCCAGCAGCGATCCTCGGGACAGAAGCACAGATACGCAGTATTTT
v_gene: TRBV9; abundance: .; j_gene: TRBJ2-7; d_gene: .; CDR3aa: CASSEFRNSYEQYF; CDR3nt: TGTGCCAGCAGCGAATTCCGGAACTCCTACGAGCAGTACTTC
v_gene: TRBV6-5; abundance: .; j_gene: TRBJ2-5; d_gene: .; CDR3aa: CASSPWGRRETQYF; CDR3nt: TGTGCCAGCAGCCCTTGGGGCAGGCGGGAGACCCAGTACTTC
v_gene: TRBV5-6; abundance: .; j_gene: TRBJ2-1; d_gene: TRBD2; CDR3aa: CASSLRLAAYNEQFF; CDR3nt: TGTGCCAGCAGCTTAAGACTAGCAGCCTACAATGAGCAGTTCTTC
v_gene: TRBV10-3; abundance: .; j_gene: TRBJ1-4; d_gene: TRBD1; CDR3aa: CAINPGQGGKLFF; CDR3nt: TGTGCCATCAATCCGGGACAGGGAGGAAAACTGTTTTTT
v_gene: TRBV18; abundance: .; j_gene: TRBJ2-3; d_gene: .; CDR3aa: CASSPTGSTDTQYF; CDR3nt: TGTGCCAGCTCACCAACAGGGTCCACAGATACGCAGTATTTT
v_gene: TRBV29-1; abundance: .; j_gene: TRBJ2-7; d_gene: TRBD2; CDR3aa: CSVRTSGSSYEQYF; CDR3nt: TGCAGCGTAAGGACTAGCGGGAGCTCCTACGAGCAGTACTTC
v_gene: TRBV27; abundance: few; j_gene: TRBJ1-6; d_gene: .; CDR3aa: CASSIGQNSPLHF; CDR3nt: TGTGCCAGCAGTATAGGACAGAATTCACCCCTCCACTTT
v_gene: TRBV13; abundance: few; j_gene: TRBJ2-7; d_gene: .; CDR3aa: CASSSQGSYEQYF; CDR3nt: TGTGCCAGCAGCTCACAGGGCTCCTACGAGCAGTACTTC
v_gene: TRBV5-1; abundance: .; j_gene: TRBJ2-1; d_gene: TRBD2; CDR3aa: CASSLGLASYNEQFF; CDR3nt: TGCGCCAGCAGCTTAGGACTAGCGTCATACAATGAGCAGTTCTTC
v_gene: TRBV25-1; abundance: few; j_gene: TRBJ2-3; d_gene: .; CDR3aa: CASSEFRGDTDTQYF; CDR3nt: TGTGCCAGCAGCGAGTTTCGCGGAGACACAGATACGCAGTATTTT
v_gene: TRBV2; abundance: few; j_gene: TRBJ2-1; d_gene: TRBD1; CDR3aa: CASTLDRGGYNEQFF; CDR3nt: TGTGCCAGCACCCTGGACAGGGGAGGTTACAATGAGCAGTTCTTC
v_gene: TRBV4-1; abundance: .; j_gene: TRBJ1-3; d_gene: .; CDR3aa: CASSQGPGGRLSGNTIYF; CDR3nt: TGCGCCAGCAGCCAAGGCCCCGGGGGAAGGCTCTCTGGAAACACCATATATTTT
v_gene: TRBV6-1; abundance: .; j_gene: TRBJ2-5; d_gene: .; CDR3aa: CASSDGQGETQYF; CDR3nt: TGTGCCAGCAGTGATGGGCAGGGGGAGACCCAGTACTTC
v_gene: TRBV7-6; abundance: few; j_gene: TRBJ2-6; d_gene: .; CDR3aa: CASSWTGANVLTF; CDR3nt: TGTGCCAGCAGCTGGACTGGGGCCAACGTCCTGACTTTC
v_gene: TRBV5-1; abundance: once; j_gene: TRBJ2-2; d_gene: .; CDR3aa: CASSFSGEIAGELFF; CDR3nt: TGCGCCAGCAGCTTCTCGGGCGAGATTGCCGGGGAGCTGTTTTTT
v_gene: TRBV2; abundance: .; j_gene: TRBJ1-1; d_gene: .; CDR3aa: CASSQGLLNTEAFF; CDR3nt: TGTGCCAGCAGCCAGGGACTTCTGAACACTGAAGCTTTCTTT
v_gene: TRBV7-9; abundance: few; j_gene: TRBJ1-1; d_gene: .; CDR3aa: CASSPGAFF; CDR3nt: TGTGCCAGCAGCCCCGGAGCTTTCTTT
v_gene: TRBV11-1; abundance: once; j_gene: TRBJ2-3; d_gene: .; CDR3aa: CASSLALDTQYF; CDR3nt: TGTGCCAGCAGCTTAGCGCTGGATACGCAGTATTTT